This T cell receptor (beta chain) appears in the sequencing data of a study of CD8 T cells in ankylosing spondylitis. Study results and limitations: Disease-linked clones were found to be CD8+ and relatively rare in peripheral blood. For ankylosing spondylitis blood, a TCR beta motif of several highly homologous variants appeared characteristic.

With regard to this clonotype: Its antigen is still unknown.

TCRdb independently ran MiXCR on the 5' RACE reads; one entry per CDR3 protein. The sample holds some 840,000 distinct CDR3 sequences, about 10% seen once. Sequencing was done on a sample of blood, either unsorted or a sorted T cell fraction (not recorded which). The receptor's source is a male donor with ankylosing spondylitis.

CDR3 sequence reads: CASSLGLAGANYNEQFF. The CDR3 DNA is TGCGCCAGCAGCCTCGGACTAGCGGGAGCTAACTACAATGAGCAGTTCTTC. V is TRBV5-1 and J is TRBJ2-1, with 13 positions matching TRBD2. This CDR3 is built from 17 residues. The V gene end was trimmed by 4 bases and the J gene end by 3 bases; junction bases not matched to a gene: 7. Germline assignment: CDR1 SGHRS and CDR2 YFSETQ.